These 27 T cell receptor beta chains originate from one sample sequenced in a study of neurological immune-mediated disorders. From the 5' RACE reads, TCRdb called clonotypes with MiXCR, one entry per CDR3 protein. Of tens of thousands of distinct CDR3 sequences listed, about 13% were seen once; the top ten hold around 4.3%. The time point denotes: longitudinal time-point 1 (baseline). The source material was PBMCs. The origin of the receptors is a female donor with HTLV-1-associated myelopathy (HAM/TSP).

This clonotype was recorded at least ten times. CDR3 in DNA: TGTGCCAGCAGTTCGAGCTTCCCCGGCTCTCAGGAGCAGTACTTC. Protein sequence: CASSSSFPGSQEQYF. This chain uses TRBV28 with TRBJ2-7, with D unresolved. The CDR3 is 15 residues long. Germline CDR1 and CDR2: MDHEN and SYDVKM. The V gene lost 4 bases and the J gene lost 7 bases, with 20 bases spanning the gap.

Comment on this clonotype: Its ends do not fully match the called genes, so a read error is possible. The chain carries TRBV5-1 and TRBJ2-3, with D tentatively TRBD1 (5 bases). This CDR3 is 15 amino acids long. The germline V gene encodes CDR1 SGHRS and CDR2 YFSETQ. The CDR3 here is CTSRVLASSTDTQYF. CDR3 bases: TGCACCAGCAGGGTTCTGGCCTCTAGCACAGATACGCAGTATTTT.

This clonotype was observed at least ten times. The V and J genes are TRBV6-2 or TRBV6-3 and TRBJ1-5; 7 bases line up with TRBD1. With V trimmed by 2 bases and J by 5 bases, 6 bases remained unmatched. Germline lookup yields CDR1 MNHEY and CDR2 SVGEGT. This CDR3 has 15 residues. Here the CDR3 reads CASSYEGAIHQPQHF. In DNA form, the CDR3 reads TGTGCCAGCAGTTACGAGGGGGCGATTCATCAGCCCCAGCATTTT.

This clonotype has at least ten counts. The J gene is TRBJ2-1, the V gene TRBV27; TRBD2 agrees at 8 bases. Trimming removed 6 bases from V and 3 bases from J; junction bases left unmatched: 4. Germline V lookup: CDR1 MNHEY, CDR2 SMNVEV (reference sequence). The CDR3 runs to 14 residues. The CDR3 DNA reads as TGTGCCAGCAGCCGGGGGGGGGACTACAATGAGCAGTTCTTC. Its protein product is CASSRGGDYNEQFF.

In this sample, this clonotype turned up many times. CDR3 nucleotide sequence: TGCAGTGCAACCGGGGGGGGGTCCTACAATGAGCAGTTCTTC. Its translation: CSATGGGSYNEQFF. The chain employs TRBV20-1 and TRBJ2-1; 8 bases align to TRBD2. J was trimmed by 1 base and V by 6 bases; bases with no gene match: 5. This CDR3 has 14 residues. In germline, CDR1 is DFQATT, CDR2 SNEGSKA (reference sequence).

In this sample, this clonotype turned up many times. V and J are TRBV7-3 and TRBJ2-1; D perhaps matches TRBD2 (6 bases). The CDR3 loop spans 16 amino acids. Trimming took off 0 bases at V and 0 bases at J, with 9 bases between the two ends. CDR1 and CDR2 from the germline V gene are SGHTA and FQGTGA. The CDR3 sequence is CASSLTAGNSYNEQFF. CDR3 coding DNA: TGTGCCAGCAGCTTAACGGCGGGAAACTCCTACAATGAGCAGTTCTTC. The full variable domain, rest sourced from reference TRBV7-3 and TRBJ2-1, is GAGVSQTPSNKVTEKGKYVELRCDPISGHTALYWYRQSLGQGPEFLIYFQGTGAADDSGLPNDRFFAVRPEGSVSTLKIQRTERGDSAVYLCASSLTAGNSYNEQFFGPGTRLTVL.

This clonotype was picked up many times. The V call is TRBV11-2, the J call TRBJ2-1, with D uncertain. The CDR3 has 11 amino acids. Germline V lookup: CDR1 SGHAT, CDR2 FQNNGV. The germline V and J ends were trimmed by 5 bases and 7 bases, with 6 bases remaining between them. The CDR3 region is CASSQTNEQFF. The CDR3 region has the DNA TGTGCCAGCAGCCAGACTAATGAGCAGTTCTTC.

This clonotype has a handful of counts. The chain couples TRBV4-2 to TRBJ2-7; no clear D. The CDR3 is made up of 14 amino acids. The germline V gene has CDR1 LGHNA and CDR2 YNFKEQ. The V end lost 0 bases, the J end lost 2 bases, and 8 bases lay between the germline ends. CDR3 nucleotides: TGTGCCAGCAGCCAAGAACCAGGCCCCTACGAGCAGTACTTC. This translates into CASSQEPGPYEQYF.

At least ten counts were recorded for this clonotype. The V call is TRBV20-1, the J call TRBJ2-2; no firm D call. With 0 bases removed from V and 3 bases from J, the gap between germline ends came to 14 bases. Germline V CDR1 and CDR2: DFQATT, SNEGSKA (reference sequence). The CDR3 contains 16 residues. CDR3 residues: CSARDSTNGHTGELFF. The CDR3, as DNA: TGCAGTGCTAGAGATTCAACTAACGGGCACACCGGGGAGCTGTTTTTT.

This clonotype was found many times. The chain uses TRBV5-1 and TRBJ1-1; 8 nucleotides line up with TRBD1. Germline trimming cut 1 base from V and 1 base from J; bases unmatched to any gene: 9. Germline assignment: CDR1 SGHRS and CDR2 YFSETQ. This CDR3 is built from 17 residues. The CDR3, as DNA: TGCGCCAGCAGCTTGAATTTGCAGGGGGCACAGAACACTGAAGCTTTCTTT. Its translation is CASSLNLQGAQNTEAFF.

This clonotype was recorded many times. The rearrangement uses TRBV7-2 and TRBJ1-6; 8 bases line up with TRBD1. CDR1 SGHTA and CDR2 FQGNSA come from the germline V gene. The CDR3 is 17 residues long. The V and J ends lost 5 bases and 5 bases, in that order; junction bases with no gene match: 11. CDR3 coding DNA: TGTGCCAGCAGCCCCAGGGGGACAGGCCACAATAATTCACCCCTCCACTTT. Residues: CASSPRGTGHNNSPLHF.

This clonotype was seen ten or more times. The genes are TRBV20-1 and TRBJ2-5; weak D call: TRBD2 (6 bases). CDR3 length: 14 residues. Germline V gives CDR1 DFQATT, CDR2 SNEGSKA (reference sequence). V lost 5 bases, J lost 7 bases, and 20 bases lay in between. The CDR3 DNA follows: TGCAGTGCTGACTCGGGTCAGGCGGGGTGGACCCAGTACTTC. Translation: CSADSGQAGWTQYF.

This clonotype was observed at least ten times. The gene calls are TRBV5-1 and TRBJ2-6; 7 nucleotides match TRBD1. After removal of 0 bases from V and 6 bases from J, the junction contained 6 bases not matched to a gene. Germline-derived CDR1 and CDR2 are SGHRS and YFSETQ. The CDR3 contains 16 residues. The CDR3 reads CASSLGTGGQANVLTF. The CDR3 region has the DNA TGCGCCAGCAGCTTGGGGACAGGAGGTCAGGCCAACGTCCTGACTTTC.

This clonotype occurred many times. The chain links TRBV9 to TRBJ1-2, with D perhaps matching TRBD1 (6 bases). This CDR3 spans 15 amino acids. Germline CDR1 SGDLS, CDR2 YYNGEE. The V and J ends lost 2 bases and 7 bases respectively, with 18 bases between them. The CDR3 region is CASSVLGSGVGGYTF. The DNA of the CDR3 is TGTGCCAGCAGCGTCCTCGGTTCAGGGGTCGGTGGCTACACCTTC. The full variable domain, its missing parts supplied by reference TRBV9 and TRBJ1-2, is DSGVTQTPKHLITATGQRVTLRCSPRSGDLSVYWYQQSLDQGLQFLIQYYNGEERAKGNILERFSAQQFPDLHSELNLSSLELGDSALYFCASSVLGSGVGGYTFGSGTRLTVV.

In its sample, this clonotype was seen a few times. The genes are TRBV6-2 or TRBV6-3 and TRBJ1-6; D is possibly TRBD1 (5 bases). CDR1 is MNHEY, CDR2 SVGEGT, per germline. Trimming shortened V by 6 bases and J by 0 bases, and 9 bases separated the two germline ends. The CDR3 is made up of 15 amino acids. This CDR3 reads CASSDRGSYNSPLHF. The CDR3 nucleotides read TGTGCCAGCAGCGACAGAGGCTCCTATAATTCACCCCTCCACTTT.

This clonotype was counted once. A much larger clone lies one base from this, so it may be a read error. The chain recombines TRBV6-1 with TRBJ2-3; the D is unclear. Germline assignment: CDR1 MNHNS and CDR2 SASEGT. The CDR3 extends over 13 amino acids. The V and J ends lost 7 bases and 1 base respectively, with 9 bases between them. CDR3 protein: CASNKDGTDTQYF. The CDR3 bases are TGTGCCAGCAACAAGGACGGCACAGATACGCAGTATTTT.

This clonotype was picked up many times. The CDR3 nucleotides read TGTGCCAGCGCCACGGGGGACAATGAGCAGTTCTTC. It codes for CASATGDNEQFF. J is TRBJ2-1 and V is TRBV2, with D tentatively TRBD2 (6 bases). In germline, CDR1 is SNHLY, CDR2 FYNNEI. The CDR3 sequence is 12 residues long. V dropped 8 bases and J dropped 5 bases, with 10 bases sitting between them.

This clonotype was seen ten or more times. The chain links TRBV29-1 to TRBJ2-3, with 11 bases that match TRBD2. Trimming cost V 7 bases and J 6 bases; bases outside gene matches: 9. The V gene's germline CDR1 is SQVTM and CDR2 ANQGSEA. The CDR3 runs to 14 residues. CDR3 nucleotides: TGCAGCGCACTAGCGGGGGCCCGAGCTGATACGCAGTATTTT. Translation gives CSALAGARADTQYF.

There are many counts of this clonotype. CDR3 coding DNA: TGTGCCAGCAGCCAAGATCGTACGGGGGGGAATTCACCCCTCCACTTT. Translation: CASSQDRTGGNSPLHF. The V and J genes are TRBV4-2 and TRBJ1-6, with a weak D call TRBD1 (5 bases). V gave up 0 bases and J gave up 7 bases, with 13 bases separating them. CDR3 size: 16 residues. Germline V gene sequence: CDR1 LGHNA, CDR2 YNFKEQ.

This clonotype has a count of ten or more. This chain connects TRBV7-9 to TRBJ2-7; 8 nucleotides match TRBD2. V shed 7 bases and J 3 bases; nucleotides not matched to a gene: 11. The CDR3 runs to 15 residues. Germline V gene sequence: CDR1 SEHNR, CDR2 FQNEAQ (reference sequence). In nucleotides, the CDR3 is TGTGCCAGCACCCGGGGGGGGACCCCCTACTACGAGCAGTACTTC. Its protein product is CASTRGGTPYYEQYF.

In the case of this clonotype: It may be a read error: a sequence one base away is much more abundant. This sequence joins TRBV12-3 or TRBV12-4 and TRBJ1-1; maybe TRBD1 (5 bases). CDR3 length: 15 residues. The V gene lost 10 bases and the J gene lost 1 base, with 19 bases spanning the gap. The CDR3 loop reads CANSIKPTENTEAFF. CDR3 DNA: TGTGCCAACAGCATCAAACCGACAGAGAACACTGAAGCTTTCTTT.

There are many counts of this clonotype. In DNA, the CDR3 is TGTGCCAGCAGCCCCGACCGGAGCACTGAAGCTTTCTTT. The encoded protein is CASSPDRSTEAFF. The V gene is TRBV7-9, the J gene TRBJ1-1; D is unclear. The V end was cut by 5 bases, the J end by 4 bases, with 11 bases between. CDR3 length equals 13 residues. The germline V gene has CDR1 SEHNR and CDR2 FQNEAQ (reference sequence).

With respect to this clonotype: A much larger clone sits a single nucleotide away, making a read error possible. The genes are TRBV20-1 and TRBJ1-3; D call uncertain. CDR3 length: 14 residues. Germline values: CDR1 DFQATT, CDR2 SNEGSKA (reference sequence). V lost 3 bases to trimming and J lost 3 bases, with 12 bases between them. The CDR3 DNA reads as TGCAGTGCTAGTAGGGCAGGCCATGGAAACACCATATATTTT. As protein: CSASRAGHGNTIYF.

This clonotype showed up many times. V is TRBV20-1 and J is TRBJ2-1, with TRBD2 identical over 8 bases. Germline V gene lookup returns CDR1 DFQATT and CDR2 SNEGSKA (reference sequence). CDR3 size: 14 residues. Losses at the gene ends were 1 base for V and 9 bases for J; bases not matched to a gene: 8. CDR3 residues: CSARVEAGAGEQFF. CDR3 sequence (DNA): TGCAGTGCTAGAGTAGAAGCGGGGGCGGGTGAGCAGTTCTTC.

This clonotype was detected many times. The chain carries TRBV10-3 and TRBJ2-1; a weak D match, TRBD1 (7 bases). The CDR3 runs to 13 residues. V lost 3 bases to trimming and J lost 7 bases, with 10 bases between them. The germline V gene has CDR1 ENHRY and CDR2 SYGVKD. CDR3 sequence (DNA): TGTGCCATCAGTGACTCAGGGGGGAATGAGCAGTTCTTC. Translating it yields CAISDSGGNEQFF.

This clonotype was observed many times. This chain links TRBV27 with TRBJ2-7; TRBD1 matches at 7 bases. The trim removed 5 bases at V and 4 bases at J, leaving 11 bases unmatched. Germline CDR1 is MNHEY and CDR2 is SMNVEV (reference sequence). The CDR3 is 15 amino acids. In nucleotides, the CDR3 is TGTGCCAGCAGTAGTACCGGCAGGGGGTCGTACGAGCAGTACTTC. It yields the protein CASSSTGRGSYEQYF.

This clonotype has ten or more counts. V and J are TRBV7-7 and TRBJ2-2, with unresolved D. This CDR3 is 14 amino acids long. Trimming cost V 3 bases and J 1 base, with 6 bases left between them. Germline V gene sequence: CDR1 SSHAT, CDR2 FNYEAQ (reference sequence). The CDR3 spells CASSLGRNTGELFF. CDR3 DNA: TGTGCCAGCAGCTTGGGAAGGAACACCGGGGAGCTGTTTTTT.